Presented here are 30 T cell receptor beta chains from one specimen sequenced in a study of T cell repertoires in cytomegalovirus infection. No antigen has been identified for these receptors. TCRdb fed the reads into MiXCR, producing one record per CDR3 protein. The top ten clones hold under 15% of a sample with roughly 920,000 distinct CDR3 sequences, 30% to 40% of them seen once. Sequences were derived from cultured CD8+ T cells from PBMCs, sampled from culture after CMV antigen stimulation. The receptors were gathered from a human donor in good health (CMV status not recorded). Some clones in this sample may be carry-over from other donors' samples.

This clonotype was detected many times. The chain links TRBV7-6 to TRBJ2-1; 10 bases are a match to TRBD2. Germline V gene lookup returns CDR1 SGHVS and CDR2 FNYEAQ. After removal of 2 bases from V and 6 bases from J, the junction contained 13 bases not matched to a gene. CDR3 length: 18 amino acids. The CDR3 loop reads CASSLRSSGGVKGNEQFF. In DNA form, the CDR3 reads TGTGCCAGCAGCTTACGGTCTAGCGGGGGAGTAAAGGGCAATGAGCAGTTCTTC. The full variable domain, in which reference TRBV7-6 and TRBJ2-1 provide the parts outside the CDR3, is GAGVSQSPRYKVTKRGQDVALRCDPISGHVSLYWYRQALGQGPEFLTYFNYEAQQDKSGLPNDRFSAERPEGSISTLTIQRTEQRDSAMYRCASSLRSSGGVKGNEQFFGPGTRLTVL.

The chain has TRBV12-3 or TRBV12-4 and TRBJ2-2; no clear D. This CDR3 spans 16 amino acids. Trimming took off 2 bases at V and 0 bases at J, with 10 bases between the two ends. CDR3 residues: CASSLRWSANTGELFF. For the CDR3, the DNA is TGTGCCAGCAGTTTACGGTGGTCCGCGAACACCGGGGAGCTGTTTTTT.

J is TRBJ2-7 and V is TRBV19; 7 bases map to TRBD2. The ends lost 5 bases at V and 3 bases at J; junction bases unmatched: 10. Germline V gene lookup returns CDR1 LNHDA and CDR2 SQIVND (reference sequence). This CDR3 has 15 residues. This CDR3 reads CASSAGGGVGYEQYF. CDR3 coding DNA: TGTGCCAGTAGTGCTGGGGGAGGGGTCGGCTACGAGCAGTACTTC.

The chain carries TRBV6-1 and TRBJ2-7, with 9 bases aligning to TRBD1. V lost 5 bases, J lost 5 bases, and 7 bases stayed unmatched. Looked up from germline, CDR1 is MNHNS and CDR2 is SASEGT. CDR3 length: 14 amino acids. The chain's CDR3 is CASSHGQGFDEQYF. In nucleotides, the CDR3 is TGTGCCAGCAGTCACGGACAGGGGTTCGACGAGCAGTACTTC.

On this clonotype itself: Its ends do not fully match the called genes, so a read error is possible. The V gene is TRBV7-7, the J gene TRBJ1-6; D remains unclear. The germline gives CDR1 SSHAT, CDR2 FNYEAQ (reference sequence). The CDR3 has 13 residues. The CDR3 region is CASSLADGSPLHF. The CDR3 DNA follows: TGTGCTAGCAGCTTAGCCGACGGCTCACCCCTCCACTTT.

This clonotype was picked up a small number of times. The chain joins TRBV4-1 to TRBJ2-7; no reliable D call. V shed 1 base and J shed 6 bases, with 16 bases lying between them. The length of the CDR3 is 15 residues. The germline gives CDR1 MGHRA, CDR2 YSYEKL. The CDR3 DNA follows: TGCGCCAGCAGCCAAGGTTTCCCCCAGTCTGGCGAGCAGTACGTC. Translated: CASSQGFPQSGEQYV.

The V call is TRBV5-1, the J call TRBJ1-1; perhaps TRBD1 as D (6 bases). V was trimmed by 1 base and J by 0 bases, leaving 10 bases between them. The CDR3 spans 15 residues. Germline V gene data show CDR1 as SGHRS and CDR2 as YFSETQ. The chain's CDR3 is CASSLRQDLNTEAFF. In DNA, the CDR3 is TGCGCCAGCAGCTTGAGACAGGACCTGAACACTGAAGCTTTCTTT.

This clonotype was seen a few times. The chain is built from TRBV27 and TRBJ2-1; D gene ambiguous. Germline V lookup: CDR1 MNHEY, CDR2 SMNVEV (reference sequence). This CDR3 is built from 16 residues. Trimming stripped 0 bases from V and 9 bases from J, with 18 bases between. The CDR3 DNA reads TGTGCCAGCAGTTTATCGGCAGGTCGGGTTCGTCGTGAGCAGTTCTTC. This sequence encodes CASSLSAGRVRREQFF.

In this sample, this clonotype turned up once. The chain has TRBV6-5 and TRBJ1-6; 10 bases are a match to TRBD1. Looked up from germline, CDR1 is MNHEY and CDR2 is SVGAGI. This CDR3 is 14 amino acids long. Losses at the gene ends were 6 bases for V and 9 bases for J; bases not matched to a gene: 5. In nucleotides, the CDR3 is TGTGCCAGCAGACCCGGGACAGGGGTTTCACCCCTCCACTTT. Its translation is CASRPGTGVSPLHF.

The chain couples TRBV7-9 to TRBJ2-1; D ambiguous. Trimming removed 4 bases from V and 5 bases from J, with 6 bases in between. The CDR3 runs to 12 residues. Per germline, CDR1 SEHNR and CDR2 FQNEAQ (reference sequence). The CDR3 here is CASSSMDNEQFF. The CDR3 nucleotides are TGTGCCAGCAGCTCGATGGACAATGAGCAGTTCTTC. Full variable domain (rest looked up from reference TRBV7-9 and TRBJ2-1): DTGVSQNPRHKITKRGQNVTFRCDPISEHNRLYWYRQTLGQGPEFLTYFQNEAQLEKSRLLSDRFSAERPKGSFSTLEIQRTEQGDSAMYLCASSSMDNEQFFGPGTRLTVL.

This clonotype was seen many times. The V and J genes are TRBV7-2 and TRBJ1-2; D gene ambiguous. Germline CDR1 SGHTA, CDR2 FQGNSA. This CDR3 is built from 15 residues. The V end lost 6 bases, the J end lost 6 bases, and 20 bases lay between the germline ends. CDR3 coding DNA: TGTGCCAGCAGTTTTTTAGACGGCTCCCGAGATGGCTACACCTTC. This gives the protein CASSFLDGSRDGYTF.

This clonotype was observed a few times. V and J are TRBV28 and TRBJ2-2; D perhaps matches TRBD1 (6 bases). The CDR3 length is 20 residues. CDR1 and CDR2 from the germline V gene are MDHEN and SYDVKM. V shed 7 bases and J shed 1 base, with 28 bases lying between them. The CDR3 loop is CASTLPAGTLVLQNTGELFF. The CDR3 DNA follows: TGTGCCAGCACCTTACCCGCCGGGACACTCGTTTTACAGAACACCGGGGAGCTGTTTTTT.

This clonotype came up a few times. The chain employs TRBV7-6 and TRBJ1-1, with TRBD1 as a possible D gene (5 bases). The CDR3 is made up of 15 amino acids. From germline, CDR1 is SGHVS and CDR2 FNYEAQ. V was cut by 4 bases and J by 3 bases, with 15 bases left in between. Here the CDR3 reads CASSSPEGSDTEAFF. DNA for the CDR3: TGTGCCAGCAGCTCCCCTGAGGGGTCGGACACTGAAGCTTTCTTT.

This chain links TRBV29-1 with TRBJ2-7; 10 bases agree with TRBD1. V dropped 3 bases and J dropped 3; count of bases not matched to a gene: 2. This CDR3 region has 13 residues. Germline CDR1 is SQVTM and CDR2 is ANQGSEA. This chain's CDR3 is CSVERTGGYEQYF. DNA of the CDR3: TGCAGCGTTGAGAGGACAGGGGGCTACGAGCAGTACTTC.

The V call is TRBV20-1, the J call TRBJ2-3; 13 bases match TRBD2. CDR3 length: 17 amino acids. Germline V gene sequence: CDR1 DFQATT, CDR2 SNEGSKA (reference sequence). With 3 bases clipped from V and 5 bases from J, the junction kept 11 bases outside the gene matches. This chain's CDR3 is CSARSGLAGPRGDTQYF. In DNA, the CDR3 is TGCAGTGCTAGGTCGGGACTAGCGGGGCCAAGGGGAGATACGCAGTATTTT.

V gene TRBV5-6 combines with J gene TRBJ2-7; D may be TRBD1 (6 bases). Germline V gene lookup returns CDR1 SGHDT and CDR2 YYEEEE. This CDR3 comprises 17 residues. The V end was cut by 3 bases, the J end by 4 bases, with 23 bases between. CDR3 sequence (DNA): TGTGCCAGCAGCTATGGGACACCTTTCGCCCAAACATACGAGCAGTACGTC. It translates to CASSYGTPFAQTYEQYV.

This clonotype showed up just a few times. This chain uses TRBV7-2 with TRBJ1-6, with 8 bases identical to TRBD1. The germline CDR1 and CDR2 sequences are SGHTA and FQGNSA. CDR3 length: 20 residues. V dropped 1 base and J dropped 9; count of bases not matched to a gene: 20. The DNA of the CDR3 is TGTGCCAGCAGCTTAGACCCTCTCACAGGGGGGAATGCCGTTTTTTCACCCCTCCACTTT. Protein product: CASSLDPLTGGNAVFSPLHF.

This clonotype was detected ten times or more. This chain joins TRBV7-2 and TRBJ2-2; 11 bases map to TRBD2. Trimming removed 4 bases from V and 4 bases from J; junction bases left unmatched: 5. Germline assignment: CDR1 SGHTA and CDR2 FQGNSA. The CDR3 sequence is 16 residues long. In DNA, the CDR3 is TGTGCCAGCAGCTCATCTAGCGGGGGGTTCACCGGGGAGCTGTTTTTT. Amino acids: CASSSSSGGFTGELFF.

This clonotype has only a few counts. The chain combines TRBV6-7 with TRBJ2-7, with TRBD2 matching 9 bases. TRBV6-7 is an open reading frame whose function is uncertain. This CDR3 is 17 amino acids long. The V and J ends lost 7 bases and 7 bases, in that order; junction bases with no gene match: 20. CDR3 nucleotide sequence: TGTGCCAGCACATCCTCAGAAAGCGGGGGGTCCTCGGGGGAGCAGTACGTC. This gives the protein CASTSSESGGSSGEQYV.

This chain connects TRBV12-3 or TRBV12-4 to TRBJ2-2; D ambiguous. The CDR3 is 14 amino acids. With 3 bases removed from V and 5 bases from J, the gap between germline ends came to 10 bases. CDR3 sequence reads: CASSFGDSTGELFF. In nucleotides, the CDR3 is TGTGCCAGCAGTTTTGGAGACTCTACCGGGGAGCTGTTTTTT.

This clonotype was recorded once. This may stem from a read error, because a much larger clone lies one nucleotide away. V is TRBV7-9 and J is TRBJ2-3; TRBD1 might be the D (6 bases). With 4 bases removed from V and 1 base from J, the gap between germline ends came to 15 bases. The CDR3 has 16 residues. Germline assignment: CDR1 SEHNR and CDR2 FQNEAQ (reference sequence). CDR3 coding DNA: TGTGCCAGCAGCTCCATCACAGGGTTGGGCACAGATACGCAGTATTTT. Translated, it gives CASSSITGLGTDTQYF.

V and J are TRBV6-6 and TRBJ1-1, with D unclear. Germline V gene data show CDR1 as MNHNY and CDR2 as SVGAGI (reference sequence). The V end lost 3 bases, the J end lost 1 base, and 12 bases lay between the germline ends. This CDR3 region has 15 residues. CDR3 sequence: CASSYVARPNTEAFF. Here the CDR3 DNA reads TGTGCCAGCAGTTATGTAGCGAGGCCGAACACTGAAGCTTTCTTT.

This chain joins TRBV3-1 and TRBJ2-5; D gene uncertain. Germline loops: CDR1 LGHDT, CDR2 YNNKEL (reference sequence). The V and J ends lost 1 base and 1 base respectively, with 10 bases between them. The CDR3 spans 15 residues. The CDR3 here is CASSQVPGVQETQYF. Here the CDR3 DNA reads TGTGCCAGCAGCCAAGTACCTGGGGTCCAAGAGACCCAGTACTTC.

The chain joins TRBV2 to TRBJ2-7; TRBD1 or TRBD2 may be the D gene (5 bases each). V shed 5 bases and J shed 2 bases, with 13 bases lying between them. Germline CDR1 is SNHLY and CDR2 is FYNNEI. CDR3 length equals 14 residues. CDR3 in DNA: TGTGCCAGCAGTCACCGGGACCGGACCTACGAGCAGTACTTC. It yields the protein CASSHRDRTYEQYF.

Many counts were recorded for this clonotype. This rearrangement joins TRBV7-2 to TRBJ2-3, with D possibly being TRBD1 (5 bases). Germline V gene lookup returns CDR1 SGHTA and CDR2 FQGNSA. Trimming left V 2 bases short and J 4 bases short, with 10 bases between. The CDR3 has 14 amino acids. CDR3 nucleotides: TGTGCCAGCAGCTTAATCCAGGGCGCAGATACGCAGTATTTT. As protein: CASSLIQGADTQYF.

The chain is built from TRBV6-2 or TRBV6-3 and TRBJ1-1; D may be TRBD1 (6 bases). V shed 6 bases and J shed 2 bases, with 13 bases lying between them. CDR3 size: 14 residues. The germline gives CDR1 MNHEY, CDR2 SVGEGT. The CDR3 here is CASRPGHLNTEAFF. The CDR3 bases are TGTGCCAGCAGGCCGGGACACTTAAACACTGAAGCTTTCTTT.

This clonotype was seen a handful of times. The rearrangement joins TRBV6-5 to TRBJ2-7; unclear D gene. From germline, CDR1 is MNHEY and CDR2 SVGAGI. The CDR3 consists of 15 residues. V lost 0 bases, J lost 0 bases, and 9 bases lay in between. The CDR3 DNA follows: TGTGCCAGCAGTTACTCGGGGTCGAGCTCCTACGAGCAGTACTTC. This gives the protein CASSYSGSSSYEQYF.

A few counts support this clonotype. The rearrangement uses TRBV7-9 and TRBJ2-1; no reliable D call. The CDR3 consists of 12 residues. V was trimmed by 1 base and J by 10 bases, leaving 8 bases between them. From germline, CDR1 is SEHNR and CDR2 FQNEAQ (reference sequence). The CDR3 nucleotides read TGTGCCAGCAGCTTAGTGGTGTGGGAGCAGTTCTTC. This sequence encodes CASSLVVWEQFF.

The chain carries TRBV2 and TRBJ2-2; D not resolved. Germline lookup yields CDR1 SNHLY and CDR2 FYNNEI. There are 13 residues in the CDR3. The V end lost 5 bases, the J end lost 3 bases, and 7 bases lay between the germline ends. The CDR3 loop reads CASSPSHTGELFF. CDR3 coding DNA: TGTGCCAGCAGTCCCTCCCACACCGGGGAGCTGTTTTTT.

This clonotype was counted between two and nine times. J is TRBJ1-4 and V is TRBV7-9; a weak D match, TRBD1 (5 bases). Trimming removed 0 bases from V and 0 bases from J, with 14 bases in between. There are 18 residues in the CDR3. Looked up from germline, CDR1 is SEHNR and CDR2 is FQNEAQ (reference sequence). The DNA for the CDR3 is TGTGCCAGCAGCTTAGCGCGGGTAGACAGCGCAACTAATGAAAAACTGTTTTTT. It codes for CASSLARVDSATNEKLFF.